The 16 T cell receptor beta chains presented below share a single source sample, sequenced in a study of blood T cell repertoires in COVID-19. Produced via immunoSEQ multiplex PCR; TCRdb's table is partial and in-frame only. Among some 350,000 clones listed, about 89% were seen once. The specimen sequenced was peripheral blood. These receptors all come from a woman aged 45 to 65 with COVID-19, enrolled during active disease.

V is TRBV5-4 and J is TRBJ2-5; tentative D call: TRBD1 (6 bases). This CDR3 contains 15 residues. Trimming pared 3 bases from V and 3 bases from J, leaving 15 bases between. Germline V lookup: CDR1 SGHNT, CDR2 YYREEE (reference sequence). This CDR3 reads CASSSPGTLEETQYF. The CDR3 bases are TGTGCCAGCAGCTCCCCCGGGACACTGGAAGAGACCCAGTACTTC.

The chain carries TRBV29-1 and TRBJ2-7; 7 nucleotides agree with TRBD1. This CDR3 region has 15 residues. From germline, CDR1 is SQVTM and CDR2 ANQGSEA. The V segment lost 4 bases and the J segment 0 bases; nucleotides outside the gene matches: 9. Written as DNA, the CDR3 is TGCAGCGTTGGGGACAGCGCTAGAAGCTCCTACGAGCAGTACTTC. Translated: CSVGDSARSSYEQYF.

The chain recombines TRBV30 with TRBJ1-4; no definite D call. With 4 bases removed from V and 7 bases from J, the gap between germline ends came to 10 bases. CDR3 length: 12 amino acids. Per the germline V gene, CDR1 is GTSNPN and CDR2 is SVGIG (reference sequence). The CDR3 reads CAWNGRGEKLFF. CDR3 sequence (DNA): TGTGCCTGGAATGGACGGGGTGAAAAACTGTTTTTT.

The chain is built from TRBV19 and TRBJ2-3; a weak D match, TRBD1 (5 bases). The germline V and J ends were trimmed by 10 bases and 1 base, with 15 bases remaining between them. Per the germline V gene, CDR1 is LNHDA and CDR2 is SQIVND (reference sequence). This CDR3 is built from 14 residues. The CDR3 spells CATKGPDRTDTQYF. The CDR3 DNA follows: TGTGCCACCAAGGGGCCCGATCGCACAGATACGCAGTATTTT.

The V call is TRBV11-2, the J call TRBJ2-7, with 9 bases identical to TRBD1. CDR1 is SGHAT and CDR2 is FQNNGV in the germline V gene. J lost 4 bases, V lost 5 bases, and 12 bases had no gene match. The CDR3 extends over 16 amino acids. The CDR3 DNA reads TGTGCCAGCAGCCTCCCCGTCGGGACAGGGACATACGAGCAGTACTTC. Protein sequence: CASSLPVGTGTYEQYF.

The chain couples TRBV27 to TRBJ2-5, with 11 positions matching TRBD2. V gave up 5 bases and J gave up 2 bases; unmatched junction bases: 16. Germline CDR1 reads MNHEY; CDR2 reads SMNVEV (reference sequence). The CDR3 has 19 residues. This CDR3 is CASSRGSGLAGFRQETQYF. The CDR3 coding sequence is TGTGCCAGCAGTCGAGGGTCCGGACTAGCGGGCTTCCGGCAAGAGACCCAGTACTTC.

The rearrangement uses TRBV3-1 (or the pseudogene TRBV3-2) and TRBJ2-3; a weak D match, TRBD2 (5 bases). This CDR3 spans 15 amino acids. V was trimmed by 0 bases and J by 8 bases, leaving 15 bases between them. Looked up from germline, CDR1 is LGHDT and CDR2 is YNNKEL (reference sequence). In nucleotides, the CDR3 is TGTGCCAGCAGCCAAGATAATGGGTCCGGGATTACGCAGTATTTT. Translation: CASSQDNGSGITQYF.

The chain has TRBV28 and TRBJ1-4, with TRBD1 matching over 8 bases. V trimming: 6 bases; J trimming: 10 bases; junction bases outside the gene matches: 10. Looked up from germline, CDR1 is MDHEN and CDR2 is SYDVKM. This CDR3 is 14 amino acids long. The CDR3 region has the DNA TGTGCCAGCAGGCCGGGACAGGTATTAGGAAAACTGTTTTTT. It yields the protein CASRPGQVLGKLFF. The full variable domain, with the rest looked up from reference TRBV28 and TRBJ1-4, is DVKVTQSSRYLVKRTGEKVFLECVQDMDHENMFWYRQDPGLGLRLIYFSYDVKMKEKGDIPEGYSVSREKKERFSLILESASTNQTSMYLCASRPGQVLGKLFFGSGTQLSVL.

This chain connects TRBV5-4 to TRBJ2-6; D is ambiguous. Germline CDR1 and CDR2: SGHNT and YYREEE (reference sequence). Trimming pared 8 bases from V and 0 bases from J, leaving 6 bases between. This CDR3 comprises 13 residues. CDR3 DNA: TGTGCCAGTCACACCTCTGGGGCCAACGTCCTGACTTTC. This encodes CASHTSGANVLTF.

For the CDR3, the DNA is TGTGCCAGCAGCTCCGGGACAGGCCCCTACGAGCAGTACTTC. This gives the protein CASSSGTGPYEQYF. This chain uses TRBV5-4 with TRBJ2-7; 8 bases fit TRBD1. Unmatched junction bases numbered 4, after V lost 3 bases and J lost 2 bases. CDR3 length: 14 amino acids. Germline CDR1 and CDR2: SGHNT and YYREEE (reference sequence).

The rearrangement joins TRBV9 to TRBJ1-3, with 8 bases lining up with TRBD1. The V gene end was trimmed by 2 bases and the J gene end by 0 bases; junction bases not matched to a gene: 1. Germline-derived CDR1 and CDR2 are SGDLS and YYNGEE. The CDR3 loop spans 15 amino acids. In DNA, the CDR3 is TGTGCCAGCAGCGTTACAGGGGGCTCTGGAAACACCATATATTTT. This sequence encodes CASSVTGGSGNTIYF.

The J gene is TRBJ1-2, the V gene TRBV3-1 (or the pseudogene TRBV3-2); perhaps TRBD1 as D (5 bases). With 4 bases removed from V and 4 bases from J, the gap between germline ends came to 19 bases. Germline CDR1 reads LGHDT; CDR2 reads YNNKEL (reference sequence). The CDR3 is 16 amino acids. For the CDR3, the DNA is TGTGCCAGCAGCCCATGGGGAGGGGCGGGGGGCTATGGCTACACCTTC. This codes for CASSPWGGAGGYGYTF.

CDR3 loop: CASGPERTEAFF. The CDR3 nucleotides read TGTGCCTCTGGTCCGGAGAGGACTGAAGCTTTCTTT. The chain has TRBV30 and TRBJ1-1; D is undetermined. The germline V gene has CDR1 GTSNPN and CDR2 SVGIG (reference sequence). V shed 7 bases and J shed 5 bases, with 14 bases lying between them. The CDR3 runs to 12 residues.

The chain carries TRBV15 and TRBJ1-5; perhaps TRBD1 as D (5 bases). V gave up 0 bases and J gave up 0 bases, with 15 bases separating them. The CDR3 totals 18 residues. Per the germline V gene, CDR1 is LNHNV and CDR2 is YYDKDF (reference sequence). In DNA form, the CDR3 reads TGTGCCACCAGCAGAGATTACGGGGGAGAGTATAGCAATCAGCCCCAGCATTTT. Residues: CATSRDYGGEYSNQPQHF. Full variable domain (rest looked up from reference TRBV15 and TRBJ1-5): DAMVIQNPRYQVTQFGKPVTLSCSQTLNHNVMYWYQQKSSQAPKLLFHYYDKDFNNEADTPDNFQSRRPNTSFCFLDIRSPGLGDTAMYLCATSRDYGGEYSNQPQHFGDGTRLSIL.

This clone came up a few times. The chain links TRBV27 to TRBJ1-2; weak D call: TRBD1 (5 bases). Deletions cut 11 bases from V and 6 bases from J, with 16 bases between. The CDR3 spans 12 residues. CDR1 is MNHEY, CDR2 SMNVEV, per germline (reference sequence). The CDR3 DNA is TGTGCCGTTCGGAGGAGGGGACATGGCTACACCTTC. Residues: CAVRRRGHGYTF.

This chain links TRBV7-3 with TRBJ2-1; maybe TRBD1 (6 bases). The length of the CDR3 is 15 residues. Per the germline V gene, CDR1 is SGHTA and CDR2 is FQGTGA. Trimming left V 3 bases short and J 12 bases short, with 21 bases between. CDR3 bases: TGTGCCAGCAGCTTTGGGGGCCCGATACGGGGTAGGCAGTTCTTC. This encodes CASSFGGPIRGRQFF. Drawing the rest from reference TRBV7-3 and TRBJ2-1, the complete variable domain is GAGVSQTPSNKVTEKGKYVELRCDPISGHTALYWYRQSLGQGPEFLIYFQGTGAADDSGLPNDRFFAVRPEGSVSTLKIQRTERGDSAVYLCASSFGGPIRGRQFFGPGTRLTVL.